This T cell receptor beta chain was captured in a study of blood T cell repertoires in COVID-19. Germline values: CDR1 MGHRA, CDR2 YSYEKL. Trimming shortened V by 5 bases and J by 0 bases, and 14 bases separated the two germline ends. CDR3 length: 16 amino acids. Sequenced by immunoSEQ multiplex PCR; TCRdb stores in-frame clones only, minus some. The sample carries 200,000 to 300,000 clones, approximately 91% recorded once. Those enrolled in Seattle joined during active infection and were followed longitudinally afterward. The sequenced sample was peripheral blood. This receptor was identified in a man aged 25 to 45 with COVID-19, enrolled during active disease. This chain joins TRBV4-1 and TRBJ1-3; maybe TRBD1 (6 bases). The CDR3 bases are TGCGCCAGCAGCTCCCGACAGGAGTTCTCTGGAAACACCATATATTTT. Amino acids: CASSSRQEFSGNTIYF.